What follows are 14 T cell receptor beta chains derived from one specimen sequenced in a study of regulatory T cells in long-lasting Graves disease. Time point meaning: newly diagnosed GD, antithyroid drugs for less than 3 months. The TCR library was made from RNA extracted from PBMCs. Arm-PCR with iRepertoire HTBI primers amplified the CDR3 regions for these TCR beta libraries. MiXCR was run by TCRdb on the multiplex PCR reads, yielding one entry per CDR3 protein. The repertoire holds a few hundred thousand distinct CDR3 sequences, roughly 12% seen once, with about 20% in the top ten. The sample was also linked to a second study, of T cells in Graves' hyperthyroidism and ophthalmopathy.

The material sequenced was peripheral blood mononuclear cells (PBMCs), taken at new diagnosis, from a patient treated with antithyroid drugs. The receptors stem from a woman in her late teens or twenties with Graves disease.

The V and J genes are TRBV5-6 and TRBJ2-7; 9 nucleotides match TRBD2. Per germline, CDR1 SGHDT and CDR2 YYEEEE. CDR3 length equals 13 residues. V lost 0 bases, J lost 6 bases, and 1 base stayed unmatched. CDR3 DNA sequence: TGTGCCAGCAGCTTGGATAGCGGGAGCGAGCAGTACTTC. It specifies CASSLDSGSEQYF. The variable domain in full, with the rest retrieved from reference TRBV5-6 and TRBJ2-7, is DAGVTQSPTHLIKTRGQQVTLRCSPKSGHDTVSWYQQALGQGPQFIFQYYEEEERQRGNFPDRFSGHQFPNYSSELNVNALLLGDSALYLCASSLDSGSEQYFGPGTRLTVT.

This clonotype showed up just a few times. This sequence joins TRBV5-1 and TRBJ2-3; D not resolved. TRBJ2-5 explains the end of the DNA better; the J call may be wrong. The CDR3 runs 13 residues. Germline CDR1 is SGHRS and CDR2 is YFSETQ. The CDR3 region is CASNRNSRETQYF. The CDR3 bases are TGCGCCAGCAATAGGAACTCTCGGGAGACCCAGTACTTC.

This clonotype was seen ten or more times. The chain has TRBV6-2 or TRBV6-3 and TRBJ2-7; D might be TRBD1 (6 bases). CDR1 and CDR2 (germline): MNHEY, SVGEGT. The V and J ends lost 2 bases and 9 bases respectively, with 14 bases between them. This CDR3 has 13 amino acids. The CDR3 nucleotides are TGTGCCAGCAGTTACCCTTACAGGGCCGGGCAGTACTTC. Translation: CASSYPYRAGQYF.

This clonotype has only a few counts. This chain joins TRBV11-2 and TRBJ2-5; TRBD2 might be the D (5 bases). Germline CDR1 and CDR2: SGHAT and FQNNGV. Trimming took off 8 bases at V and 1 base at J, with 14 bases between the two ends. This CDR3 is built from 14 residues. DNA for the CDR3: TGTGCCAGCTACGATGGACTGGGCCAAGAGACCCAGTACTTC. Protein: CASYDGLGQETQYF.

This clonotype was detected only a few times. This chain links TRBV5-1 with TRBJ1-2; the D gene is possibly TRBD1 (5 bases). CDR1 and CDR2 (germline): SGHRS, YFSETQ. This CDR3 is built from 15 residues. Deletions cut 4 bases from V and 0 bases from J, with 13 bases between. The CDR3 nucleotides read TGCGCCAGCAGCGTGTGGTTGGGGGCTAACTATGGCTACACCTTC. Protein sequence: CASSVWLGANYGYTF.

Many counts were recorded for this clonotype. This chain joins TRBV3-1 and TRBJ2-2; no definite D call. The germline CDR1 and CDR2 sequences are LGHDT and YNNKEL (reference sequence). V was clipped by 1 base and J by 0 bases, with 12 bases between them. The CDR3 runs 17 residues. The CDR3 DNA reads TGTGCCAGCAGCCAAGGGCTATTAGGGACGAACACCGGGGAGCTGTTTTTT. Translated: CASSQGLLGTNTGELFF.

This clonotype appeared many times. The chain has TRBV24-1 and TRBJ2-3, with no clear D. Trimming took off 3 bases at V and 2 bases at J, with 14 bases between the two ends. The CDR3 is 16 residues long. The germline V gene encodes CDR1 KGHDR and CDR2 SFDVKD. The CDR3 DNA follows: TGTGCCACCAGTGATGTCGGGCAGGATGCCACAGATACGCAGTATTTT. Its protein product is CATSDVGQDATDTQYF.

This clonotype was found a few times. The chain carries TRBV10-3 and TRBJ2-5, with D perhaps matching TRBD1 (6 bases). The CDR3 extends over 13 amino acids. Germline CDR1 is ENHRY and CDR2 is SYGVKD. Trimming shortened V by 8 bases and J by 4 bases, and 14 bases separated the two germline ends. CDR3 sequence: CAIRDTEGETQYF. The DNA of the CDR3 is TGTGCCATCCGGGACACCGAGGGAGAGACCCAGTACTTC.

This clonotype appeared many times. The rearrangement links TRBV2 to TRBJ1-1; weak D call: TRBD1 (6 bases). The CDR3 loop spans 14 amino acids. The V end was cut by 2 bases, the J end by 4 bases, with 11 bases between. Germline loops: CDR1 SNHLY, CDR2 FYNNEI. The CDR3 sequence is CASSERGGGTEAFF. The CDR3 DNA is TGTGCCAGCAGTGAAAGGGGGGGAGGCACTGAAGCTTTCTTT.

Many counts were recorded for this clonotype. The gene calls are TRBV5-8 and TRBJ2-7; no definite D call. CDR3 size: 14 residues. Trimming left V 1 base short and J 1 base short, with 9 bases between. Per the germline V gene, CDR1 is SGHTS and CDR2 is YDEGEE. The CDR3 protein is CASSLFPESYEQYF. Written as DNA, the CDR3 is TGTGCCAGCAGCTTGTTCCCCGAGTCCTACGAGCAGTACTTC. Looking up the rest from reference TRBV5-8 and TRBJ2-7 gives the full variable domain: EAGVTQSPTHLIKTRGQQATLRCSPISGHTSVYWYQQALGLGLQFLLWYDEGEERNRGNFPPRFSGRQFPNYSSELNVNALELEDSALYLCASSLFPESYEQYFGPGTRLTVT.

This clonotype was counted ten times or more. This chain uses TRBV6-5 with TRBJ1-5; D is possibly TRBD1 (5 bases). This CDR3 has 15 amino acids. V lost 0 bases and J 6 bases, leaving 12 bases between the germline ends. The V gene's germline CDR1 is MNHEY and CDR2 SVGAGI. The CDR3, as DNA: TGTGCCAGCAGTTACTCGATCCAGGGAAGTCAGCCCCAGCATTTT. Amino acids: CASSYSIQGSQPQHF.

This clonotype came up many times. This rearrangement joins TRBV14 to TRBJ1-4; 7 bases are shared with TRBD1. From germline, CDR1 is SGHDN and CDR2 FVKESK. J gave up 10 bases and V 2 bases, and 13 bases lay outside the gene matches. The CDR3 is 16 residues long. The DNA of the CDR3 is TGTGCCAGCAGCCAATTAACCCTTGCAGGGGGAGGAAAACTGTTTTTT. Amino acid sequence: CASSQLTLAGGGKLFF. Complete variable domain (other parts from reference TRBV14 and TRBJ1-4): EAGVTQFPSHSVIEKGQTVTLRCDPISGHDNLYWYRRVMGKEIKFLLHFVKESKQDESGMPNNRFLAERTGGTYSTLKVQPAELEDSGVYFCASSQLTLAGGGKLFFGSGTQLSVL.

This clonotype was detected many times. The chain links TRBV20-1 to TRBJ2-3; D possibly corresponds to TRBD1 (6 bases). The V and J ends lost 3 bases and 2 bases respectively, with 12 bases between them. Germline V gives CDR1 DFQATT, CDR2 SNEGSKA (reference sequence). This CDR3 is 14 amino acids long. This chain's CDR3 is CSASPLGATDTQYF. The CDR3, as DNA: TGCAGTGCTAGTCCTCTGGGGGCCACAGATACGCAGTATTTT.

This clonotype came up many times. The chain uses TRBV18 and TRBJ1-3; D unclear. V was clipped by 3 bases and J by 9 bases, with 15 bases between them. CDR3 size: 14 residues. Germline CDR1 reads KGHSH; CDR2 reads LQKENI. The DNA for the CDR3 is TGTGCCAGCTCACCCGTGGTTTCGCCGGGCACCATATATTTT. Protein: CASSPVVSPGTIYF.